The 26 T cell receptor beta chains given below trace back to one sample, sequenced in a study of T cell responses to AZD1222 COVID-19 vaccine. Only in-frame clones appear in the TCRdb table, and some are missing; sequencing was by immunoSEQ multiplex PCR. The data show under 150,000 clones, around 93% seen once. Sequenced material: peripheral blood, taken on day 0 of AZD1222 vaccination. The receptors were gathered from an adult in good health.

The chain employs TRBV28 and TRBJ2-2, with 10 positions matching TRBD2. The germline CDR1 and CDR2 sequences are MDHEN and SYDVKM. This CDR3 comprises 21 residues. The V segment lost 6 bases and the J segment 4 bases; nucleotides outside the gene matches: 23. CDR3 loop: CASSPYPGLAESGRGTGELFF. In DNA form, the CDR3 reads TGTGCCAGCAGCCCGTATCCTGGACTAGCGGAAAGCGGACGTGGCACCGGGGAGCTGTTTTTT.

In DNA form, the CDR3 reads TGTGCCAGCAGCTCGACAGGGAGGGCAGATACGCAGTATTTT. Translation gives CASSSTGRADTQYF. This chain connects TRBV7-2 to TRBJ2-3; D may match TRBD1 or TRBD2 (7 bases each). The CDR3 runs 14 residues. V was pared by 4 bases and J by 4 bases, with 12 bases between. Germline V CDR1 and CDR2: SGHTA, FQGNSA.

The chain joins TRBV9 to TRBJ1-4; TRBD1 is a possible D gene (5 bases). The CDR3 consists of 15 residues. Germline-derived CDR1 and CDR2 are SGDLS and YYNGEE. Trimming took off 0 bases at V and 8 bases at J, with 14 bases between the two ends. DNA for the CDR3: TGTGCCAGCAGCGTAGAATCGAAAGCAGGGGAAAAACTGTTTTTT. Residues: CASSVESKAGEKLFF. Variable domain in full (rest from reference TRBV9 and TRBJ1-4): DSGVTQTPKHLITATGQRVTLRCSPRSGDLSVYWYQQSLDQGLQFLIQYYNGEERAKGNILERFSAQQFPDLHSELNLSSLELGDSALYFCASSVESKAGEKLFFGSGTQLSVL.

The chain carries TRBV2 and TRBJ1-5; TRBD1 might be the D (6 bases). Germline V gene lookup returns CDR1 SNHLY and CDR2 FYNNEI. The CDR3 totals 17 residues. The ends were cut back, 7 bases at V and 3 bases at J, with 22 bases in the middle. The CDR3 nucleotides are TGTGCCAGCATCTTGGGACCGGGGGTGGGGGCCAATCAGCCCCAGCATTTT. Its translation: CASILGPGVGANQPQHF.

J is TRBJ2-3 and V is TRBV9; TRBD1 aligns across 7 bases. V trimming: 3 bases; J trimming: 6 bases; junction bases outside the gene matches: 10. The CDR3 totals 15 residues. CDR1 is SGDLS and CDR2 is YYNGEE in the germline V gene. The chain's CDR3 is CASSASGRGSDTQYF. Here the CDR3 DNA reads TGTGCCAGCAGCGCCTCTGGCAGGGGGTCGGATACGCAGTATTTT.

The genes are TRBV7-9 and TRBJ2-1; no reliable D call. Germline CDR1 and CDR2: SEHNR and FQNEAQ (reference sequence). The length of the CDR3 is 14 residues. The V end lost 2 bases, the J end lost 4 bases, and 9 bases lay between the germline ends. The CDR3 loop reads CASSLSTRYNEQFF. CDR3 DNA: TGTGCCAGCAGCTTATCTACGCGGTACAATGAGCAGTTCTTC.

V is TRBV10-2 and J is TRBJ1-6; 7 bases line up with TRBD1. The length of the CDR3 is 17 residues. CDR1 is WSHSY and CDR2 is SAAADI in the germline V gene. V dropped 2 bases and J dropped 2; count of bases not matched to a gene: 6. The CDR3 DNA follows: TGCGCCAGCAGTGAGGCACAGGGGTGGACCTATAATTCACCCCTCCACTTT. Protein product: CASSEAQGWTYNSPLHF.

The chain uses TRBV27 and TRBJ2-3; tentative D call: TRBD2 (6 bases). CDR1 MNHEY and CDR2 SMNVEV come from the germline V gene (reference sequence). V was trimmed by 6 bases and J by 1 base, leaving 23 bases between them. The CDR3 runs to 18 residues. The DNA of the CDR3 is TGTGCCAGCAGGGGGACTGGAGGGGTGATTGGTGGCACAGATACGCAGTATTTT. Translation: CASRGTGGVIGGTDTQYF.

The V and J genes are TRBV7-3 and TRBJ1-2, with D possibly being TRBD1 (5 bases). The CDR3 covers 14 residues. The V and J ends lost 0 bases and 6 bases respectively, with 11 bases between them. The germline CDR1 and CDR2 sequences are SGHTA and FQGTGA. DNA of the CDR3: TGTGCCAGCAGCTTAACCTCGCTAGGGGATGGCTACACCTTC. Its translation is CASSLTSLGDGYTF.

V is TRBV6-5 and J is TRBJ1-1; TRBD1 agrees at 7 bases. The V and J ends lost 9 bases and 3 bases, in that order; junction bases with no gene match: 13. CDR3 length: 15 amino acids. Germline V CDR1 and CDR2: MNHEY, SVGAGI. In DNA, the CDR3 is TGTGCCAGTCACGGACAGGCCAGAGCGGACACTGAAGCTTTCTTT. Encoded protein: CASHGQARADTEAFF.

The rearrangement uses TRBV4-1 and TRBJ1-2; TRBD1 might be the D (5 bases). The V end lost 6 bases, the J end lost 3 bases, and 11 bases lay between the germline ends. Germline CDR1 and CDR2: MGHRA and YSYEKL. This CDR3 region has 13 residues. The DNA for the CDR3 is TGCGCCAGCAGGGAAGGGGAGTACTATGGCTACACCTTC. Protein sequence: CASREGEYYGYTF.

This chain joins TRBV11-1 and TRBJ1-1; 11 bases agree with TRBD1. This CDR3 region has 16 residues. Germline V CDR1 and CDR2: SGHAT, FQDESV (reference sequence). V lost 2 bases to trimming and J lost 0 bases; unmatched junction nucleotides: 2. CDR3 sequence reads: CASSLRDRGMNTEAFF. The CDR3 DNA reads TGTGCCAGCAGCTTAAGGGACAGGGGGATGAACACTGAAGCTTTCTTT.

The V gene is TRBV2, the J gene TRBJ1-2; D is undetermined. V shed 6 bases and J shed 8 bases, with 10 bases lying between them. This CDR3 comprises 11 residues. The germline V gene encodes CDR1 SNHLY and CDR2 FYNNEI. CDR3 loop: CASRASLGYTF. CDR3 nucleotides: TGTGCCAGCAGAGCCTCTCTGGGCTACACCTTC.

A note on this clone: The junction differs from germline at one of its ends, possibly a read error. Other DNA sequences of this sample code for an identical CDR3. The V gene is TRBV2, the J gene TRBJ2-5, with D tentatively TRBD2 (6 bases). Looked up from germline, CDR1 is SNHLY and CDR2 is FYNNEI. This CDR3 is 12 amino acids long. CDR3: CASSQWEETQYF. In nucleotides, the CDR3 is TGTGCCAGCAGTCAGTGGGAGGAGACTCAGTACTTC.

This chain links TRBV7-9 with TRBJ1-2, with D maybe TRBD1 (6 bases). The length of the CDR3 is 12 residues. Trimming left V 5 bases short and J 7 bases short, with 11 bases between. Looked up from germline, CDR1 is SEHNR and CDR2 is FQNEAQ (reference sequence). The CDR3 reads CASSEQGFGYTF. The CDR3 DNA follows: TGTGCCAGCAGCGAACAGGGTTTTGGCTACACCTTC.

The CDR3 nucleotides read TGTGCCAGCAGCCCGAAACTGGTGAACACTGAAGCTTTCTTT. Its protein is CASSPKLVNTEAFF. The J gene is TRBJ1-1, the V gene TRBV7-9; D is unclear. V lost 5 bases, J lost 0 bases, and 10 bases lay in between. The CDR3 sequence is 14 residues long. Germline V gene sequence: CDR1 SEHNR, CDR2 FQNEAQ (reference sequence).

The V call is TRBV9, the J call TRBJ1-2, with 8 bases that match TRBD1. V was pared by 4 bases and J by 3 bases, with 5 bases of the junction left unmatched. The CDR3 has 14 amino acids. Germline V gene lookup returns CDR1 SGDLS and CDR2 YYNGEE. The DNA for the CDR3 is TGTGCCAGCAGCCCCCAGGACAGGGACTATGGCTACACCTTC. As protein: CASSPQDRDYGYTF.

The table lists this clone with a count of one. This chain joins TRBV24-1 and TRBJ2-5; 14 positions agree with TRBD2. The CDR3 contains 17 residues. Germline lookup yields CDR1 KGHDR and CDR2 SFDVKD. Trimming took 3 bases from V and 4 from J; bases not matched to a gene: 6. DNA for the CDR3: TGTGCCACCAGTGATCCCAGCGGACTAGCGGGAGGAGAGACCCAGTACTTC. Translated, it gives CATSDPSGLAGGETQYF.

This chain uses TRBV3-1 (or the pseudogene TRBV3-2) with TRBJ2-3; D gene ambiguous. The CDR3 consists of 12 residues. Germline CDR1 is LGHDT and CDR2 is YNNKEL (reference sequence). V was clipped by 4 bases and J by 5 bases, with 7 bases between them. The CDR3 DNA sequence: TGTGCCAGCAGCCCGCATAAAGATACGCAGTATTTT. Translation gives CASSPHKDTQYF.

The chain recombines TRBV20-1 with TRBJ2-2, with a tentative D call TRBD2 (6 bases). The V end was cut by 3 bases, the J end by 11 bases, with 16 bases between. The CDR3 is 13 amino acids. Germline values: CDR1 DFQATT, CDR2 SNEGSKA (reference sequence). The CDR3 protein is CSASGLAPRELFF. In nucleotides, the CDR3 is TGCAGTGCTAGTGGGCTAGCGCCTCGTGAGCTGTTTTTT.

The V gene is TRBV16, the J gene TRBJ1-3, with D uncertain. Trimming pared 1 base from V and 0 bases from J, leaving 10 bases between. This CDR3 contains 16 residues. CDR1 is KGHSY, CDR2 FQNENV, per germline. The CDR3 spells CASSQFAGNSGNTIYF. In nucleotides, the CDR3 is TGTGCCAGCAGCCAATTTGCGGGAAACTCTGGAAACACCATATATTTT.

The chain employs TRBV24-1 and TRBJ2-1, with 8 bases identical to TRBD1. The CDR3 is made up of 14 amino acids. The V gene's germline CDR1 is KGHDR and CDR2 SFDVKD. Trimming removed 4 bases from V and 8 bases from J; junction bases left unmatched: 6. CDR3 region: CATSERQGTDEQFF. The CDR3 region has the DNA TGTGCCACCAGTGAGAGACAGGGGACCGATGAGCAGTTCTTC.

This chain uses TRBV10-2 with TRBJ1-6; D is undetermined. The CDR3 consists of 13 residues. Trimming took 2 bases from V and 9 from J, leaving 8 bases between them. The germline V gene encodes CDR1 WSHSY and CDR2 SAAADI. The CDR3 region has the DNA TGCGCCAGCAGTGAGGCTCTGAGTTCACCCCTCCACTTT. This sequence encodes CASSEALSSPLHF.

This rearrangement joins TRBV7-2 to TRBJ1-2; the D gene is possibly TRBD1 (5 bases). V was trimmed by 1 base and J by 2 bases, leaving 5 bases between them. Germline lookup yields CDR1 SGHTA and CDR2 FQGNSA. This CDR3 comprises 13 residues. Here the CDR3 reads CASSLEGNYGYTF. The CDR3, as DNA: TGTGCCAGCAGCTTAGAGGGGAACTATGGCTACACCTTC.

This rearrangement joins TRBV4-1 to TRBJ1-4; D possibly corresponds to TRBD1 (6 bases). This CDR3 has 17 amino acids. Per germline, CDR1 MGHRA and CDR2 YSYEKL. With 0 bases removed from V and 4 bases from J, the gap between germline ends came to 15 bases. Here the CDR3 DNA reads TGCGCCAGCAGCCAAGATGGTTTGGGGGCAATTAATGAAAAACTGTTTTTT. Its protein product is CASSQDGLGAINEKLFF.

Only a few counts were recorded for this clone. This chain joins TRBV20-1 and TRBJ1-2; tentatively, D is TRBD1 (6 bases). Trimming pared 3 bases from V and 2 bases from J, leaving 13 bases between. This CDR3 has 14 residues. Germline CDR1 is DFQATT and CDR2 is SNEGSKA (reference sequence). DNA of the CDR3: TGCAGTGCTAGTGGCGCAGGGGCCAACTATGGCTACACCTTC. It encodes CSASGAGANYGYTF.